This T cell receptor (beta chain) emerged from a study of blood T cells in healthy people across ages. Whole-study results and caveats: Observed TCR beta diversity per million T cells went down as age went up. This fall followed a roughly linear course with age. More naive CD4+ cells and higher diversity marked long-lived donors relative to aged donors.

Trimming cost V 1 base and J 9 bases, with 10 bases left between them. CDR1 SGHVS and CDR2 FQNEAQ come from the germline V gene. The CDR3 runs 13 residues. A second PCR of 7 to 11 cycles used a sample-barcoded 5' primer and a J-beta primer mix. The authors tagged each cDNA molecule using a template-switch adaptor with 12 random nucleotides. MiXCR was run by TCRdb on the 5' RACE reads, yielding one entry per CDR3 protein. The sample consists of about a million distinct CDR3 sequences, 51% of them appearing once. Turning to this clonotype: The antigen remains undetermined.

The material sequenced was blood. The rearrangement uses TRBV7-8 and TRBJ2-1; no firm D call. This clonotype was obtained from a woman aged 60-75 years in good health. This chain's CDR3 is CASSLEVDFEQFF. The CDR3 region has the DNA TGTGCCAGCAGCTTAGAGGTAGACTTTGAGCAGTTCTTC.